Presented here are 29 T cell receptor beta chains from one specimen sequenced in a study of blood T cell repertoires in COVID-19. Profiled with immunoSEQ multiplex PCR; TCRdb holds only in-frame clones, not every one. The sample comprises about 160,000 clones, about 80% of which are singletons, and 7% to 10% rests with the top ten. Material: peripheral blood. These receptors were obtained from a man aged 60-69 years with acute or convalescent COVID-19.

The genes are TRBV7-2 and TRBJ1-6; possible D gene TRBD1, 6 bases. Trimming removed 4 bases from V and 3 bases from J, with 7 bases in between. This CDR3 contains 14 residues. Per the germline V gene, CDR1 is SGHTA and CDR2 is FQGNSA. This CDR3 is CASSSGDYNSPLHF. For the CDR3, the DNA is TGTGCCAGCAGCTCAGGGGACTATAATTCACCCCTCCACTTT.

As DNA, the CDR3 is TGTGCCAGCAGACAGATCGTAAATAGCAATCAGCCCCAGCATTTT. As protein: CASRQIVNSNQPQHF. J is TRBJ1-5 and V is TRBV6-5, with D unclear. The CDR3 extends over 15 amino acids. The germline CDR1 and CDR2 sequences are MNHEY and SVGAGI. The V end lost 6 bases, the J end lost 0 bases, and 12 bases lay between the germline ends.

The rearrangement uses TRBV6-1 and TRBJ2-2; TRBD1 matches at 9 bases. J gave up 0 bases and V 6 bases, and 5 bases lay outside the gene matches. This CDR3 is 16 amino acids long. The germline V gene has CDR1 MNHNS and CDR2 SASEGT. The CDR3 loop reads CASREQGASNTGELFF. The DNA for the CDR3 is TGTGCCAGCAGAGAACAGGGGGCATCGAACACCGGGGAGCTGTTTTTT.

The rearrangement links TRBV21-1 to TRBJ1-4; TRBD1 is the table's D call, not checked against the DNA. TRBV21-1 is an annotated pseudogene. The CDR3 totals 13 residues. CDR3 sequence: CASSKLGEEKLFF. In DNA form, the CDR3 reads TGTGCCAGCAGCAAATTAGGGGAAGAAAAACTGTTTTTT.

The gene calls are TRBV10-3 and TRBJ2-2, with TRBD2 matching over 8 bases. Germline loops: CDR1 ENHRY, CDR2 SYGVKD. V dropped 4 bases and J dropped 0; count of bases not matched to a gene: 7. This CDR3 region has 17 residues. CDR3 nucleotides: TGTGCCATCAGTGCCAGCGGGGGCCCCTCGAACACCGGGGAGCTGTTTTTT. Protein: CAISASGGPSNTGELFF.

The rearrangement links TRBV21-1 to TRBJ1-1; the table's D call, TRBD1, has no DNA check behind it. TRBV21-1 corresponds to a pseudogene. CDR3 length: 17 amino acids. CDR3 coding DNA: TGTGCCAGCAGCAAAACGACAGGGATTTCGGCGAGGACTGAAGCTTTCTTT. Translated, it gives CASSKTTGISARTEAFF.

This clone was detected only a few times. V gene TRBV19 combines with J gene TRBJ1-5, with D possibly TRBD1 on 6 matching bases. This CDR3 has 15 residues. CDR1 and CDR2 (germline): LNHDA, SQIVND (reference sequence). The V and J ends lost 3 bases and 4 bases respectively, with 13 bases between them. The chain's CDR3 is CASSIASTGNQPQHF. The CDR3 DNA reads TGTGCCAGTAGTATCGCCTCAACAGGGAATCAGCCCCAGCATTTT.

Only one count was recorded for this clone. V is TRBV7-9 and J is TRBJ2-5; 8 bases agree with TRBD2. The V segment lost 5 bases and the J segment 1 base; nucleotides outside the gene matches: 12. Per germline, CDR1 SEHNR and CDR2 FQNEAQ (reference sequence). This CDR3 region has 17 residues. The CDR3 loop reads CASSPRGSGGLQETQYF. CDR3 sequence (DNA): TGTGCCAGCAGCCCTAGGGGGAGCGGGGGTCTCCAAGAGACCCAGTACTTC.

The chain is built from TRBV5-1 and TRBJ1-3; D uncertain. V lost 7 bases, J lost 0 bases, and 14 bases lay in between. Germline V CDR1 and CDR2: SGHRS, YFSETQ. The CDR3 is 15 residues long. The CDR3 DNA follows: TGCGCCAGCCGCCCCGGGAAGAACTCTGGAAACACCATATATTTT. Translating it yields CASRPGKNSGNTIYF.

Comments on this clone: An end of the junction differs from the germline gene, which may be a read error. This chain connects TRBV29-1 to TRBJ1-2, with D possibly TRBD1 on 6 matching bases. This CDR3 region has 13 residues. Looked up from germline, CDR1 is SQVTM and CDR2 is ANQGSEA. This CDR3 reads CSVEVMDSHPIYF. DNA of the CDR3: TGCAGCGTTGAAGTTATGGACAGCCACCCAATTTACTTC. Full variable domain (outside the CDR3, taken from reference TRBV29-1 and TRBJ1-2): SAVISQKPSRDICQRGTSLTIQCQVDSQVTMMFWYRQQPGQSLTLIATANQGSEATYESGFVIDKFPISRPNLTFSTLTVSNMSPEDSSIYLCSVEVMDSHPIYFGSGTRLTVV.

The gene calls are TRBV3-1 (or the pseudogene TRBV3-2) and TRBJ2-1, with D possibly being TRBD1 (6 bases). The V end lost 0 bases, the J end lost 5 bases, and 8 bases lay between the germline ends. The CDR3 has 14 amino acids. Per germline, CDR1 LGHDT and CDR2 YNNKEL (reference sequence). The DNA of the CDR3 is TGTGCCAGCAGCCAAGAAAACAGGGACAATGAGCAGTTCTTC. Translated, it gives CASSQENRDNEQFF.

The J gene is TRBJ2-3, the V gene TRBV5-6, with 10 bases lining up with TRBD1. Germline V CDR1 and CDR2: SGHDT, YYEEEE. The J segment lost 1 base and the V segment lost 4 bases, leaving 6 bases of the junction unmatched. This CDR3 spans 16 amino acids. CDR3 region: CASSTRTGGGTDTQYF. The CDR3 DNA reads as TGTGCCAGCAGCACCCGGACAGGGGGTGGCACAGATACGCAGTATTTT.

V and J are TRBV3-1 (or the pseudogene TRBV3-2) and TRBJ2-1, with 11 bases aligning to TRBD1. CDR1 and CDR2 from the germline V gene are LGHDT and YNNKEL (reference sequence). This CDR3 has 15 residues. Trimming at V came to 5 bases and at J to 5 bases, leaving 5 bases not matched to a gene. CDR3 DNA: TGTGCCAGCAGCGTTGGGACAGGGGGTGACAATGAGCAGTTCTTC. Its protein is CASSVGTGGDNEQFF.

The chain recombines TRBV7-2 with TRBJ2-5; weak D call: TRBD2 (6 bases). The CDR3 consists of 14 residues. V was clipped by 2 bases and J by 5 bases, with 12 bases between them. Germline lookup yields CDR1 SGHTA and CDR2 FQGNSA. The CDR3 DNA reads as TGTGCCAGCAGCTTATTGGGACTCCTGGAGACCCAGTACTTC. Protein: CASSLLGLLETQYF. Using reference TRBV7-2 and TRBJ2-5 for the parts outside the CDR3, the full variable domain is GAGVSQSPSNKVTEKGKDVELRCDPISGHTALYWYRQSLGQGLEFLIYFQGNSAPDKSGLPSDRFSAERTGGSVSTLTIQRTQQEDSAVYLCASSLLGLLETQYFGPGTRLLVL.

The rearrangement links TRBV5-1 to TRBJ1-1; D is ambiguous. Germline CDR1 reads SGHRS; CDR2 reads YFSETQ. The CDR3 is 16 amino acids. V was clipped by 0 bases and J by 0 bases, with 12 bases between them. The CDR3 sequence is CASSLAGGLMNTEAFF. CDR3 nucleotide sequence: TGCGCCAGCAGCTTGGCCGGCGGACTCATGAACACTGAAGCTTTCTTT.

V is TRBV27 and J is TRBJ2-1, with 7 bases aligning to TRBD1. The CDR3 runs to 15 residues. With V trimmed by 2 bases and J by 8 bases, 9 bases remained unmatched. The germline V gene has CDR1 MNHEY and CDR2 SMNVEV (reference sequence). The CDR3 reads CASSLRVGGRDEQFF. The CDR3 bases are TGTGCCAGCAGTTTACGGGTAGGGGGCAGGGATGAGCAGTTCTTC.

The chain uses TRBV27 and TRBJ2-3; 10 bases are shared with TRBD2. This CDR3 has 16 amino acids. In germline, CDR1 is MNHEY, CDR2 SMNVEV (reference sequence). The trim removed 1 base at V and 2 bases at J, leaving 3 bases unmatched. CDR3 in amino acids: CASSLFSGGPTDTQYF. In nucleotides, the CDR3 is TGTGCCAGCAGTTTATTTAGCGGGGGGCCCACAGATACGCAGTATTTT.

The V call is TRBV27, the J call TRBJ1-6; 9 bases align to TRBD1. V lost 6 bases to trimming and J lost 7 bases; unmatched junction nucleotides: 4. The CDR3 loop spans 14 amino acids. Looked up from germline, CDR1 is MNHEY and CDR2 is SMNVEV (reference sequence). CDR3: CASRGQGRNSPLHF. As DNA, the CDR3 is TGTGCCAGCAGGGGACAGGGTAGGAATTCACCCCTCCACTTT.

The chain uses TRBV6-2 or TRBV6-3 and TRBJ2-5; possibly TRBD2 for D (6 bases). This CDR3 contains 13 residues. CDR1 is MNHEY, CDR2 SVGEGT, per germline. With 4 bases removed from V and 5 bases from J, the gap between germline ends came to 11 bases. In nucleotides, the CDR3 is TGTGCCAGCAGTTGGGGGGAATGGGAGACCCAGTACTTC. Protein sequence: CASSWGEWETQYF.

The V gene is TRBV30, the J gene TRBJ2-5, with 9 bases that match TRBD2. The J segment lost 1 base and the V segment lost 4 bases, leaving 19 bases of the junction unmatched. The CDR3 is made up of 19 amino acids. Germline V gene data show CDR1 as GTSNPN and CDR2 as SVGIG (reference sequence). The CDR3 DNA follows: TGTGCCTGGACCAGCTCGTTTAGCGGGGGCGTACTAATCCAAGAGACCCAGTACTTC. It codes for CAWTSSFSGGVLIQETQYF.

The V gene is TRBV11-2, the J gene TRBJ2-1; 9 positions match TRBD2. The length of the CDR3 is 16 residues. Germline V gene sequence: CDR1 SGHAT, CDR2 FQNNGV. After removal of 5 bases from V and 1 base from J, the junction contained 6 bases not matched to a gene. Here the CDR3 reads CASSLLAGSSYNEQFF. CDR3 DNA: TGTGCCAGCAGCCTCCTAGCGGGGAGTTCCTACAATGAGCAGTTCTTC.

The chain carries TRBV9 and TRBJ2-2; 8 nucleotides line up with TRBD1. Trimming cost V 2 bases and J 3 bases; bases outside gene matches: 3. Germline V gives CDR1 SGDLS, CDR2 YYNGEE. The CDR3 contains 15 residues. Here the CDR3 DNA reads TGTGCCAGCAGCGTCTCACAGGGGGACACCGGGGAGCTGTTTTTT. This gives the protein CASSVSQGDTGELFF.

V and J are TRBV29-1 and TRBJ1-2; a weak D match, TRBD1 (5 bases). V lost 2 bases to trimming and J lost 9 bases, with 16 bases between them. The germline gives CDR1 SQVTM, CDR2 ANQGSEA. The CDR3 covers 13 residues. CDR3 bases: TGCAGCGTTGAAACAAAGAGGCAGGGCAGCTACACCTTC. This sequence encodes CSVETKRQGSYTF. The full variable domain, its missing parts supplied by reference TRBV29-1 and TRBJ1-2, is SAVISQKPSRDICQRGTSLTIQCQVDSQVTMMFWYRQQPGQSLTLIATANQGSEATYESGFVIDKFPISRPNLTFSTLTVSNMSPEDSSIYLCSVETKRQGSYTFGSGTRLTVV.

This rearrangement joins TRBV11-2 to TRBJ1-5; D is unresolved. Looked up from germline, CDR1 is SGHAT and CDR2 is FQNNGV. V shed 5 bases and J shed 2 bases, with 13 bases lying between them. The CDR3 loop spans 15 amino acids. The CDR3, as DNA: TGTGCCAGCAGCCCGGGTGGTAGTGGCAATCAGCCCCAGCATTTT. It encodes CASSPGGSGNQPQHF.

This chain connects TRBV27 to TRBJ1-1; 8 bases fit TRBD1. This CDR3 has 14 residues. V gave up 6 bases and J gave up 1 base; unmatched junction bases: 4. CDR1 is MNHEY, CDR2 SMNVEV, per germline (reference sequence). The CDR3 DNA reads as TGTGCCAGCAGGTCGGACAGGGCGAACACTGAAGCTTTCTTT. Translation gives CASRSDRANTEAFF.

This chain uses TRBV5-3 with TRBJ1-1, with D tentatively TRBD1 (6 bases). TRBV5-3 is known as an ORF, though its function is uncertain. The CDR3 sequence is 16 residues long. V gave up 5 bases and J gave up 0 bases, with 17 bases separating them. CDR3 amino acids: CARSDGGLRMNTEAFF. CDR3 nucleotide sequence: TGTGCCAGAAGTGACGGGGGGCTTCGGATGAACACTGAAGCTTTCTTT.

The chain joins TRBV19 to TRBJ1-1, with 11 bases that match TRBD1. Per germline, CDR1 LNHDA and CDR2 SQIVND (reference sequence). CDR3 length equals 13 residues. Unmatched junction bases numbered 1, after V lost 6 bases and J lost 4 bases. Here the CDR3 DNA reads TGTGCCAGTAGCGGGACAGGGGGCACTGAAGCTTTCTTT. Amino acids: CASSGTGGTEAFF.

The count of this clone is one. J is TRBJ1-1 and V is TRBV5-1, with 8 positions matching TRBD1. CDR3 length: 12 residues. Trimming cost V 3 bases and J 11 bases; bases outside gene matches: 6. Looked up from germline, CDR1 is SGHRS and CDR2 is YFSETQ. CDR3 nucleotide sequence: TGCGCCAGCAGCTCCAAGGACAGGGAGGCTTTCTTT. The encoded protein is CASSSKDREAFF.

This clone was detected once. The CDR3 is CATSDLTGKTGELFF. Here the CDR3 DNA reads TGTGCCACCAGTGATTTAACAGGGAAGACCGGGGAGCTGTTTTTT. The genes are TRBV24-1 and TRBJ2-2, with D tentatively TRBD1 (6 bases). This CDR3 has 15 residues. Trimming stripped 1 base from V and 5 bases from J, with 10 bases between. Germline V lookup: CDR1 KGHDR, CDR2 SFDVKD.